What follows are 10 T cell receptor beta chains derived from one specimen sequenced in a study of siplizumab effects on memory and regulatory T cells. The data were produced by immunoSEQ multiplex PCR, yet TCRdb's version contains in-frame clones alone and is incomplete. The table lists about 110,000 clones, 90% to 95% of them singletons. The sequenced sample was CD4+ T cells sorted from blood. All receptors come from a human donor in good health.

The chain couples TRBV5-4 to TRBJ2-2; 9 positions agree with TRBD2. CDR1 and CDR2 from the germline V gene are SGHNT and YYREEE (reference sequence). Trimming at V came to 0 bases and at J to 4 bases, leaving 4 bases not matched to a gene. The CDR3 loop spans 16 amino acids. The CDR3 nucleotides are TGTGCCAGCAGCTTGGGGCTAGCGGGGAGCACCGGGGAGCTGTTTTTT. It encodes CASSLGLAGSTGELFF.

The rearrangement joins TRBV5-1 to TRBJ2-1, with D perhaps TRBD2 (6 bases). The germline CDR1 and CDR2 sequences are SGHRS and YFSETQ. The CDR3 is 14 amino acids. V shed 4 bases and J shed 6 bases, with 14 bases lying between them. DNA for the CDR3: TGCGCCAGCAGCCCCTTGGGGGGAGTCAATGAGCAGTTCTTC. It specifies CASSPLGGVNEQFF.

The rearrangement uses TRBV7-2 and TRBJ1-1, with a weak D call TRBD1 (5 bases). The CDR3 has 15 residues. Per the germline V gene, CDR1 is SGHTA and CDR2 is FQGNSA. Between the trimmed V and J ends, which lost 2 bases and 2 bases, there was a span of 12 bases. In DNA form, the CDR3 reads TGTGCCAGCAGCTTAAGTGGGACTGCAAACACTGAAGCTTTCTTT. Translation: CASSLSGTANTEAFF.

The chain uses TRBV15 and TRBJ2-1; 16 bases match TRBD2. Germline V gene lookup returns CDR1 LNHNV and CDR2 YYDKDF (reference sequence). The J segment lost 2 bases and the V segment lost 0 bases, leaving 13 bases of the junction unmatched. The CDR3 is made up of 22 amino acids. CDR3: CATSRDYFGTSGREVTYNEQFF. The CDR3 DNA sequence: TGTGCCACCAGCAGAGATTATTTTGGGACTAGCGGGAGGGAGGTTACCTACAATGAGCAGTTCTTC. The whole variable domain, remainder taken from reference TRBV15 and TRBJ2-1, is DAMVIQNPRYQVTQFGKPVTLSCSQTLNHNVMYWYQQKSSQAPKLLFHYYDKDFNNEADTPDNFQSRRPNTSFCFLDIRSPGLGDTAMYLCATSRDYFGTSGREVTYNEQFFGPGTRLTVL.

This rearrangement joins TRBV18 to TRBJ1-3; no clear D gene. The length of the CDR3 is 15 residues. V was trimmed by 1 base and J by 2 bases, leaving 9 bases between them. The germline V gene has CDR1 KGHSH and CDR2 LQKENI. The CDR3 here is CASSPLGSAGNTIYF. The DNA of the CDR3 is TGTGCCAGCTCACCACTCGGGTCTGCTGGAAACACCATATATTTT.

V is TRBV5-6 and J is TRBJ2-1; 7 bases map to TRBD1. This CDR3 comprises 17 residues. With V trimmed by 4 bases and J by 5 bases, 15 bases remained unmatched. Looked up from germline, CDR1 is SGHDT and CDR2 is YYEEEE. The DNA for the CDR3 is TGTGCCAGCAGCCTCGTAAGGGACAGTTATTCCAACAATGAGCAGTTCTTC. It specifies CASSLVRDSYSNNEQFF.

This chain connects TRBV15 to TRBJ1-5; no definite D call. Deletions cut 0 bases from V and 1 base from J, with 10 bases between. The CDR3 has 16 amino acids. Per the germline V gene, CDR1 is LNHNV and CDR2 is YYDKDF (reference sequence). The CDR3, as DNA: TGTGCCACCAGCAGAGATCTTCCTTACAGCAATCAGCCCCAGCATTTT. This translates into CATSRDLPYSNQPQHF. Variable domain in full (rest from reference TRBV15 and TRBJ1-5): DAMVIQNPRYQVTQFGKPVTLSCSQTLNHNVMYWYQQKSSQAPKLLFHYYDKDFNNEADTPDNFQSRRPNTSFCFLDIRSPGLGDTAMYLCATSRDLPYSNQPQHFGDGTRLSIL.

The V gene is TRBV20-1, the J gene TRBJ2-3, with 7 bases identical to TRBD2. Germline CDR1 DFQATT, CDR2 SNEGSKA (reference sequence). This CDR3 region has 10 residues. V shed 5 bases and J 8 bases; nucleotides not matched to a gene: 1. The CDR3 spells CSAVAGTQYF. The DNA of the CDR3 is TGCAGTGCTGTAGCGGGTACGCAGTATTTT.

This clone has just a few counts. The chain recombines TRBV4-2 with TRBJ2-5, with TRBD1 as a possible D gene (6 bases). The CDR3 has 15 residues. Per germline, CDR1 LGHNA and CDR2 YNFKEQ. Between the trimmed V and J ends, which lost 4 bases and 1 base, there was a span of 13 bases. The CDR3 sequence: CASSPGAGLQETQYF. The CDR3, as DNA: TGTGCCAGCAGCCCAGGGGCGGGCCTCCAAGAGACCCAGTACTTC.

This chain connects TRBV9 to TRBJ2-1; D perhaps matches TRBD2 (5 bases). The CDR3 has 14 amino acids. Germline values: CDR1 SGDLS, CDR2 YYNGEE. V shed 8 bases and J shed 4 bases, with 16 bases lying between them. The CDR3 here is CASNPGNSYNEQFF. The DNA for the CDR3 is TGTGCCAGTAATCCGGGAAATTCTTACAATGAGCAGTTCTTC.